This T cell receptor (beta chain) was obtained from a study of blood T cell repertoires in COVID-19. Study in general: The samples span acute and convalescent COVID-19 from the United States, Italy and Spain. From T cells, B-cell-depleted T cells, or PBMCs came the material, which was cDNA or gDNA.

Methods used by the authors: Reference gene primer amplification in the assay estimated nucleated cell counts. Libraries were prepared by immunoSEQ multiplex PCR; TCRdb keeps only in-frame clonotypes and omits some of them. V and J calls and clone size are as listed in that table; D and trimming were resolved from the DNA. This sample has 80,000 to 95,000 clones, with under 80% found just once. This clone has only a few counts. V shed 5 bases, J shed 7 bases, and the junction held 8 bases outside the gene matches. CDR1 is LGHNA and CDR2 is YSLEER in the germline V gene. The CDR3 length is 15 residues.

The clonotype was recovered from an elderly woman with active or convalescent COVID-19. Sequencing was carried out using peripheral blood. V and J are TRBV4-3 and TRBJ2-2, with 9 bases fitting TRBD2. CDR3 coding DNA: TGCGCCAGCAGCTACGGACTAGCGCGGGACGGGGAGCTGTTTTTT. This gives the protein CASSYGLARDGELFF.